The 13 T cell receptor beta chains given below trace back to one sample, sequenced in a study of control samples from healthy donors and cancer patients. Assay used: immunoSEQ multiplex PCR; TCRdb lists only in-frame clones, some missing. The data hold about 35,000 clones, with about 94% observed a single time. The specimen sequenced was PBMCs. The receptors derive from a man aged 40-50 years with colorectal cancer.

The rearrangement joins TRBV4-2 to TRBJ2-3; 10 bases are a match to TRBD2. The trim removed 4 bases at V and 0 bases at J, leaving 4 bases unmatched. Germline V gene data show CDR1 as LGHNA and CDR2 as YNFKEQ. This CDR3 contains 16 residues. CDR3 bases: TGTGCCAGCAGCCTTCGGACTAGCGGAAGCACAGATACGCAGTATTTT. Translated, it gives CASSLRTSGSTDTQYF.

A single count supports this clone. The chain carries TRBV18 and TRBJ1-1; D is possibly TRBD1 (5 bases). CDR1 and CDR2 (germline): KGHSH, LQKENI. V was cut by 1 base and J by 3 bases, with 9 bases left in between. The CDR3 length is 14 residues. CDR3 nucleotides: TGTGCCAGCTCACCACTCGCGGGGGACACTGAAGCTTTCTTT. Residues: CASSPLAGDTEAFF.

This clone was found once. V is TRBV6-5 and J is TRBJ1-3; 9 positions agree with TRBD1. Trimming cost V 10 bases and J 4 bases; bases outside gene matches: 11. The CDR3 spans 15 residues. Germline V CDR1 and CDR2: MNHEY, SVGAGI. This chain's CDR3 is CATGGGQGDGNTIYF. The CDR3 DNA reads TGTGCCACTGGAGGGGGACAGGGAGACGGAAACACCATATATTTT.

The chain recombines TRBV5-4 with TRBJ2-7; tentatively, D is TRBD1 (5 bases). Trimming took off 0 bases at V and 3 bases at J, with 10 bases between the two ends. Germline-derived CDR1 and CDR2 are SGHNT and YYREEE (reference sequence). CDR3 length: 14 residues. The CDR3 DNA reads as TGTGCCAGCAGCTTGGAGTCAGGGAACTACGAGCAGTACTTC. This translates into CASSLESGNYEQYF.

The chain links TRBV19 to TRBJ2-5; 12 nucleotides align to TRBD2. CDR1 is LNHDA, CDR2 SQIVND, per germline (reference sequence). The CDR3 runs 18 residues. Trimming took 5 bases from V and 5 from J; bases not matched to a gene: 15. The CDR3 DNA follows: TGTGCCAGTAGTGGCTCAGACTCTAGCGGGGGGGCTTGGGAGACCCAGTACTTC. It yields the protein CASSGSDSSGGAWETQYF. The variable domain in full, completed from reference TRBV19 and TRBJ2-5, reads DGGITQSPKYLFRKEGQNVTLSCEQNLNHDAMYWYRQDPGQGLRLIYYSQIVNDFQKGDIAEGYSVSREKKESFPLTVTSAQKNPTAFYLCASSGSDSSGGAWETQYFGPGTRLLVL.

This clone was observed a handful of times. The V and J genes are TRBV18 and TRBJ1-2, with a weak D call TRBD1 (5 bases). CDR1 and CDR2 from the germline V gene are KGHSH and LQKENI. The CDR3 runs 13 residues. Trimming cost V 4 bases and J 6 bases, with 12 bases left between them. CDR3 region: CASSQTEGNGYTF. In DNA, the CDR3 is TGTGCCAGCTCACAGACTGAGGGGAATGGCTACACCTTC.

The CDR3 DNA is TGTGCCAGCAGCTTAACGGGTCGACAGGGGGCGGAGGAGACCCAGTACTTC. Translation gives CASSLTGRQGAEETQYF. J is TRBJ2-5 and V is TRBV7-3, with 10 nucleotides matching TRBD1. J gave up 5 bases and V 0 bases, and 9 bases lay outside the gene matches. CDR3 length: 17 residues. In germline, CDR1 is SGHTA, CDR2 FQGTGA.

The J gene is TRBJ1-1, the V gene TRBV4-1; D is ambiguous. The CDR3 is 13 residues long. Germline CDR1 is MGHRA and CDR2 is YSYEKL. With 1 base removed from V and 6 bases from J, the gap between germline ends came to 9 bases. This CDR3 reads CASSQVVIAEAFF. The CDR3, as DNA: TGCGCCAGCAGCCAAGTAGTGATAGCTGAAGCTTTCTTT.

The V call is TRBV7-9, the J call TRBJ2-1; no reliable D call. CDR1 is SEHNR and CDR2 is FQNEAQ in the germline V gene (reference sequence). This CDR3 has 13 residues. Trimming took off 4 bases at V and 7 bases at J, with 11 bases between the two ends. The CDR3, as DNA: TGTGCCAGCAGCTCCTCTATGGCTAATGAGCAGTTCTTC. Translation gives CASSSSMANEQFF.

The CDR3 sequence: CASRRQYATYEQYF. The CDR3 DNA reads as TGTGCCAGCAGAAGACAGTACGCAACCTACGAGCAGTACTTC. V usage is TRBV6-5 and J usage is TRBJ2-7; D is perhaps TRBD1 (5 bases). Germline V gene lookup returns CDR1 MNHEY and CDR2 SVGAGI. V was clipped by 6 bases and J by 2 bases, with 14 bases between them. The CDR3 has 14 residues.

The chain carries TRBV11-2 and TRBJ1-1, with a possible D match to TRBD1 (6 bases). V lost 2 bases to trimming and J lost 5 bases, with 9 bases between them. The CDR3 consists of 13 residues. Germline V CDR1 and CDR2: SGHAT, FQNNGV. CDR3: CASSLLTGTEAFF. The CDR3 bases are TGTGCCAGCAGCTTATTGACAGGTACTGAAGCTTTCTTT.

The genes are TRBV6-1 and TRBJ2-5; possibly TRBD1 for D (5 bases). V was pared by 2 bases and J by 4 bases, with 11 bases between. The CDR3 is 14 residues long. CDR1 MNHNS and CDR2 SASEGT come from the germline V gene. In DNA form, the CDR3 reads TGTGCCAGCAGTGAACAAAGGGGCTTAGAGACCCAGTACTTC. Its protein product is CASSEQRGLETQYF.

The sample holds one count of this clone. This chain links TRBV7-3 with TRBJ2-1, with 10 bases aligning to TRBD1. The trim removed 8 bases at V and 0 bases at J, leaving 7 bases unmatched. Germline loops: CDR1 SGHTA, CDR2 FQGTGA. This CDR3 has 16 amino acids. CDR3 in DNA: TGTGCCAGCGGGACAGGGGCCACCGCCTCCTACAATGAGCAGTTCTTC. Its translation is CASGTGATASYNEQFF.